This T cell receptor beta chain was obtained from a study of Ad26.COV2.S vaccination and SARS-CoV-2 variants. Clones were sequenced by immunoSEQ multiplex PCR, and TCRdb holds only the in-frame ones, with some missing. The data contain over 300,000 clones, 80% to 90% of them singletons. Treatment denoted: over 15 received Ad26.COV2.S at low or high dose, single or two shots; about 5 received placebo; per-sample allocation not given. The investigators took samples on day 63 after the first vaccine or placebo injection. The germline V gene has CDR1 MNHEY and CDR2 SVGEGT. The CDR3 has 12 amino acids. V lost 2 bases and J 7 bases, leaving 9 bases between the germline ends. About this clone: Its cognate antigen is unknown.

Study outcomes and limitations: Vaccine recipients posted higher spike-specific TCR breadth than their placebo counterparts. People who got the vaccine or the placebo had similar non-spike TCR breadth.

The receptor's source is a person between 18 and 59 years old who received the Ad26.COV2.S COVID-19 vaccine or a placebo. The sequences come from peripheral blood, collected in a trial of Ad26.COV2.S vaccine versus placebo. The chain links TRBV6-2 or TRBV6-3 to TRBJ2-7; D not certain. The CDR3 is CASSYPSREQYF. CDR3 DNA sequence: TGTGCCAGCAGTTACCCCTCTAGGGAGCAGTACTTC.